The source of this T cell receptor (beta chain) is a study of blood T cell repertoires in COVID-19. Overall study: In each case, the material was cDNA or gDNA derived from T cells, B-cell-depleted T cells, or PBMCs.

CDR3 length equals 16 residues. The germline V gene has CDR1 SGHVS and CDR2 FQNEAQ. Between the trimmed V and J ends, which lost 5 bases and 2 bases, there was a span of 19 bases. Only in-frame clones appear in the TCRdb table, and some are missing; sequencing was by immunoSEQ multiplex PCR. The table records 80,000 to 100,000 clones, roughly 80% of them present only once. This rearrangement joins TRBV7-8 to TRBJ2-7, with D possibly TRBD1 on 5 matching bases. The origin of this receptor is a man in his 60s with acute or convalescent COVID-19. Sequencing was performed on peripheral blood. CDR3 loop: CASSRRIQGNPYEQYF. In DNA form, the CDR3 reads TGTGCCAGCAGCAGAAGGATCCAGGGAAACCCCTACGAGCAGTACTTC.